Sequencing of this TCR beta chain was carried out in a study of T cell clonotyping in hematopoietic cell transplantation. Background on the study: Pretransplant recipient samples were taken after cytoreduction.

Time point reported: recipient sample about 28 days before transplant, after cytoreduction. Recipient blood drawn about 28 days pretransplant and days 30, 100, 180 after. Profiling relied on immunoSEQ multiplex PCR, and the TCRdb table lists in-frame clones only, not all of them. The data show tens of thousands of clones, less than 96% seen once. The clonotype was recovered from a woman in her 50s with acute myeloid leukemia. Some clones in this sample may be carry-over from other donors' samples. The sequencing here drew on peripheral blood mononuclear cells, taken before stem cell transplant.

The CDR3 DNA is TGTGCCAGCAAACAACAAACGAACACCGGGGAGCTGTTTTTT. Encoded protein: CASKQQTNTGELFF. The chain recombines TRBV6-4 with TRBJ2-2, with D uncertain. Trimming stripped 7 bases from V and 0 bases from J, with 9 bases between. CDR3 size: 14 residues. Germline V gene lookup returns CDR1 MRHNA and CDR2 SNTAGT.